The clone carrying this T cell receptor (beta chain) has more than one count but fewer than ten. Its target is unknown. This sample stems from a study of T cell repertoires in cytomegalovirus infection. The overall study: Public TCR beta signature analysis indicated the presence of both CMV infection and matching HLA type. General study findings and limits: The ex vivo response was dominated by HLA-C-restricted CMV-specific TCR beta clonotypes.

Germline V lookup: CDR1 MGHRA, CDR2 YSYEKL. Deletions cut 5 bases from V and 3 bases from J, with 8 bases between. The CDR3 length is 13 residues. MiXCR, applied by TCRdb to the reads, yields one record per CDR3 protein. This sample has about 770,000 distinct CDR3 sequences, with about 27% found just once. The chain employs TRBV4-1 and TRBJ1-5; D not certain. The receptor comes from a human donor in good health (CMV status not recorded). Some clones in this sample may be carry-over from other donors' samples. The sequenced sample was cultured CD8+ T cells from PBMCs, obtained from culture after CMV antigen stimulation. CDR3 protein: CASSSRLNQPQHF. CDR3 DNA sequence: TGCGCCAGCAGCTCACGGCTCAATCAGCCCCAGCATTTT.